A selection of T cell receptor beta chains follows, all from one sample in a study of T cell repertoires in cytomegalovirus infection. TCRdb ran MiXCR on the reads and lists one entry per CDR3 protein. The table shows roughly 500,000 distinct CDR3 sequences, with about 11% occurring only once. The sample consisted of PBMCs. These receptors were collected from a human donor in good health (CMV status not recorded). Some clones in this sample may be carry-over from other donors' samples. CDR3s include the opening cysteine and the closing phenylalanine or tryptophan. The D gene is left open where the match is weak. Part of the rows lack a size; the others show once, few, many or a class for expanded clones.

d_gene: .; j_gene: TRBJ2-7; len: 14; v_gene: TRBV19; abundance: many; CDR3aa: CASSIGPEIGEQYF; CDR3nt: TGTGCCAGTAGTATTGGGCCAGAAATCGGCGAGCAGTACTTC
d_gene: .; j_gene: TRBJ2-3; len: 14; v_gene: TRBV29-1; abundance: .; CDR3aa: CSVGIGSSTDTQYF; CDR3nt: TGCAGCGTTGGGATTGGCTCTAGCACAGATACGCAGTATTTT
d_gene: .; j_gene: TRBJ1-1; len: 16; v_gene: TRBV27; abundance: many; CDR3aa: CASSLSRDMTNTEAFF; CDR3nt: TGTGCCAGCAGTTTATCGAGGGACATGACGAACACTGAAGCTTTCTTT
d_gene: TRBD2; j_gene: TRBJ2-1; len: 18; v_gene: TRBV12-3/TRBV12-4; abundance: many; CDR3aa: CASSPGTRRVSSYNEQFF; CDR3nt: TGTGCCAGCAGCCCCGGGACTAGGAGAGTTAGCTCCTACAATGAGCAGTTCTTC
d_gene: TRBD1; j_gene: TRBJ2-7; len: 13; v_gene: TRBV2; abundance: .; CDR3aa: CASHGTGGREQYF; CDR3nt: TGTGCCAGCCATGGGACAGGGGGCCGCGAGCAGTACTTC
d_gene: .; j_gene: TRBJ2-1; len: 14; v_gene: TRBV7-2; abundance: many; CDR3aa: CASSLGQGVNEQFF; CDR3nt: TGTGCCAGCAGCTTAGGTCAGGGCGTGAATGAGCAGTTCTTC
d_gene: TRBD2; j_gene: TRBJ2-5; len: 16; v_gene: TRBV24-1; abundance: many; CDR3aa: CATSDYGGGREETQYF; CDR3nt: TGTGCCACCAGTGATTACGGGGGGGGTCGGGAGGAGACCCAGTACTTC
d_gene: .; j_gene: TRBJ2-1; len: 13; v_gene: TRBV6-5; abundance: many; CDR3aa: CASSYSSLNEQFF; CDR3nt: TGTGCCAGCAGTTACTCGTCGCTAAATGAGCAGTTCTTC
d_gene: .; j_gene: TRBJ2-7; len: 14; v_gene: TRBV7-8; abundance: many; CDR3aa: CASSLENAYYEQYF; CDR3nt: TGTGCCAGCAGCTTAGAAAACGCGTACTACGAGCAGTACTTC
d_gene: TRBD1; j_gene: TRBJ1-2; len: 15; v_gene: TRBV12-3/TRBV12-4; abundance: .; CDR3aa: CASSYPRQGGYGYTF; CDR3nt: TGTGCCAGCAGTTATCCTAGACAGGGAGGTTACGGCTACACCTTC
d_gene: .; j_gene: TRBJ1-2; len: 14; v_gene: TRBV7-3; abundance: many; CDR3aa: CASSSRNGGYGYTF; CDR3nt: TGTGCCAGCAGCTCTCGAAACGGAGGGTATGGCTACACCTTC
d_gene: .; j_gene: TRBJ2-1; len: 13; v_gene: TRBV7-3; abundance: .; CDR3aa: CASSFSGVDEQFF; CDR3nt: TGTGCCAGCAGCTTCTCAGGGGTAGATGAGCAGTTCTTC
d_gene: TRBD1; j_gene: TRBJ2-7; len: 17; v_gene: TRBV11-2; abundance: many; CDR3aa: CASSFLAETGGHYEQYF; CDR3nt: TGTGCCAGCAGCTTCCTGGCTGAGACAGGGGGGCACTACGAGCAGTACTTC
d_gene: TRBD2; j_gene: TRBJ2-1; len: 16; v_gene: TRBV7-3; abundance: many; CDR3aa: CASSLIRRGGYNEQFF; CDR3nt: TGTGCCAGCAGCTTAATAAGGCGGGGGGGATACAATGAGCAGTTCTTC
d_gene: .; j_gene: TRBJ1-5; len: 14; v_gene: TRBV4-1; abundance: .; CDR3aa: CASRRGPGNQPQHF; CDR3nt: TGCGCCAGCAGGCGGGGTCCAGGGAATCAGCCCCAGCATTTT
d_gene: .; j_gene: TRBJ2-1; len: 11; v_gene: TRBV12-3/TRBV12-4; abundance: many; CDR3aa: CASSQTNEQFF; CDR3nt: TGTGCCAGCAGCCAAACCAATGAGCAGTTCTTC
d_gene: .; j_gene: TRBJ1-1; len: 16; v_gene: TRBV7-8; abundance: many; CDR3aa: CASTKRGGVLNTEAFF; CDR3nt: TGTGCCAGCACCAAACGGGGGGGGGTCCTGAACACTGAAGCTTTCTTT
d_gene: TRBD2; j_gene: TRBJ2-1; len: 12; v_gene: TRBV19; abundance: .; CDR3aa: CASSGTSVEQFF; CDR3nt: TGTGCCAGTAGCGGGACTAGCGTTGAGCAGTTCTTC
d_gene: .; j_gene: TRBJ1-4; len: 14; v_gene: TRBV10-3; abundance: many; CDR3aa: CAIRGDGEGEKLFF; CDR3nt: TGTGCCATCAGGGGTGACGGTGAAGGTGAAAAACTGTTTTTT
d_gene: TRBD2; j_gene: TRBJ2-3; len: 16; v_gene: TRBV12-3/TRBV12-4; abundance: many; CDR3aa: CASSLARLARTDTQYF; CDR3nt: TGTGCCAGCAGTTTAGCGAGACTAGCCCGCACAGATACGCAGTATTTT
d_gene: TRBD2; j_gene: TRBJ2-1; len: 14; v_gene: TRBV2; abundance: .; CDR3aa: CASSGLADYNEQFF; CDR3nt: TGTGCCAGCAGCGGACTAGCGGACTACAATGAGCAGTTCTTC
d_gene: .; j_gene: TRBJ1-6; len: 17; v_gene: TRBV12-3/TRBV12-4; abundance: .; CDR3aa: CASRWGERSSYNSPLHF; CDR3nt: TGTGCCAGCAGGTGGGGGGAAAGGAGCTCCTATAATTCACCCCTCCACTTT
d_gene: .; j_gene: TRBJ1-5; len: 15; v_gene: TRBV12-3/TRBV12-4; abundance: many; CDR3aa: CASSPGTPTGQPQHF; CDR3nt: TGTGCCAGCAGTCCCGGGACCCCAACTGGTCAGCCCCAGCATTTT
d_gene: .; j_gene: TRBJ2-7; len: 13; v_gene: TRBV7-8; abundance: many; CDR3aa: CASSLSWFSEQYF; CDR3nt: TGTGCCAGCAGCTTATCTTGGTTTAGTGAGCAGTACTTC
d_gene: TRBD1; j_gene: TRBJ2-1; len: 17; v_gene: TRBV28; abundance: .; CDR3aa: CASQGPQQGADYNEQFF; CDR3nt: TGTGCCAGCCAGGGGCCCCAACAGGGGGCGGACTACAATGAGCAGTTCTTC
d_gene: .; j_gene: TRBJ1-1; len: 13; v_gene: TRBV2; abundance: few; CDR3aa: CASISERNTEAFF; CDR3nt: TGTGCCAGCATATCAGAAAGGAACACTGAAGCTTTCTTT
d_gene: TRBD1; j_gene: TRBJ1-2; len: 13; v_gene: TRBV12-5; abundance: .; CDR3aa: CASDSDRVDGYTF; CDR3nt: TGTGCTAGTGACTCGGACAGGGTCGATGGCTACACCTTC
d_gene: .; j_gene: TRBJ2-1; len: 15; v_gene: TRBV11-2; abundance: .; CDR3aa: CASFKGGGTYNEQFF; CDR3nt: TGTGCCAGCTTCAAGGGGGGGGGAACCTACAATGAGCAGTTCTTC
d_gene: .; j_gene: TRBJ1-2; len: 11; v_gene: TRBV2; abundance: .; CDR3aa: CASSFGSGYTF; CDR3nt: TGTGCCAGCAGTTTCGGTTCTGGCTACACCTTC
d_gene: TRBD2; j_gene: TRBJ2-1; len: 16; v_gene: TRBV28; abundance: many; CDR3aa: CASSPRLAGRIHEQFF; CDR3nt: TGTGCCAGCAGTCCCCGACTAGCGGGGAGGATACATGAGCAGTTCTTC
d_gene: TRBD1; j_gene: TRBJ2-1; len: 15; v_gene: TRBV19; abundance: .; CDR3aa: CASSPGTAFYNEQFF; CDR3nt: TGTGCCAGTAGTCCCGGGACAGCTTTTTACAATGAGCAGTTCTTC
d_gene: .; j_gene: TRBJ2-3; len: 16; v_gene: TRBV3-1; abundance: many; CDR3aa: CASSLGLTVGTDTQYF; CDR3nt: TGTGCCAGCAGCCTGGGACTTACTGTGGGCACAGATACGCAGTATTTT
d_gene: .; j_gene: TRBJ1-5; len: 13; v_gene: TRBV2; abundance: many; CDR3aa: CASDRTDNQPQHF; CDR3nt: TGTGCCAGCGACAGGACGGATAATCAGCCCCAGCATTTT
d_gene: .; j_gene: TRBJ1-1; len: 13; v_gene: TRBV10-3; abundance: .; CDR3aa: CAITESTNTEAFF; CDR3nt: TGTGCCATCACTGAAAGTACGAACACTGAAGCTTTCTTT
d_gene: .; j_gene: TRBJ2-6; len: 13; v_gene: TRBV29-1; abundance: many; CDR3aa: CSVDVSGANVLTF; CDR3nt: TGCAGCGTTGATGTTTCTGGGGCCAACGTCCTGACTTTC
d_gene: .; j_gene: TRBJ2-7; len: 19; v_gene: TRBV7-2; abundance: many; CDR3aa: CASSLAERITQGLQYEQYF; CDR3nt: TGTGCCAGCAGCTTAGCAGAAAGGATAACCCAGGGACTTCAATACGAGCAGTACTTC
d_gene: .; j_gene: TRBJ2-7; len: 15; v_gene: TRBV20-1; abundance: many; CDR3aa: CSARKTGRRSYEQYF; CDR3nt: TGCAGTGCTAGAAAAACGGGGAGGAGGTCCTACGAGCAGTACTTC
d_gene: TRBD1; j_gene: TRBJ2-1; len: 13; v_gene: TRBV6-1; abundance: many; CDR3aa: CASRGTGGNEQFF; CDR3nt: TGTGCCAGCAGGGGGACAGGGGGCAATGAGCAGTTCTTC
d_gene: .; j_gene: TRBJ2-7; len: 15; v_gene: TRBV2; abundance: .; CDR3aa: CASSEPDDDIYEQYF; CDR3nt: TGTGCCAGCAGTGAACCGGACGATGATATTTACGAGCAGTACTTC
d_gene: TRBD1; j_gene: TRBJ2-7; len: 13; v_gene: TRBV5-1; abundance: many; CDR3aa: CASSFTGGYEQYF; CDR3nt: TGCGCCAGCAGCTTCACAGGGGGCTACGAGCAGTACTTC
d_gene: TRBD2; j_gene: TRBJ2-7; len: 15; v_gene: TRBV6-5; abundance: many; CDR3aa: CASSSEGLAPYEQYF; CDR3nt: TGTGCCAGCAGTTCAGAGGGACTAGCGCCCTACGAGCAGTACTTC
d_gene: .; j_gene: TRBJ2-3; len: 14; v_gene: TRBV7-2; abundance: .; CDR3aa: CASSLGLVPDTQYF; CDR3nt: TGTGCCAGCAGCTTAGGGCTAGTGCCAGATACGCAGTATTTT
d_gene: TRBD1; j_gene: TRBJ2-3; len: 15; v_gene: TRBV27; abundance: many; CDR3aa: CASSLRDRQTDTQYF; CDR3nt: TGTGCCAGCAGCCTTAGGGACAGGCAAACAGATACGCAGTATTTT
d_gene: TRBD1; j_gene: TRBJ2-6; len: 18; v_gene: TRBV2; abundance: .; CDR3aa: CASERGDRVHSGANVLTF; CDR3nt: TGTGCCAGCGAAAGGGGAGACAGGGTGCACTCTGGGGCCAACGTCCTGACTTTC
d_gene: .; j_gene: TRBJ2-1; len: 14; v_gene: TRBV5-5; abundance: .; CDR3aa: CASSLWDLYNEQFF; CDR3nt: TGTGCCAGCAGCTTGTGGGATCTCTACAATGAGCAGTTCTTC
d_gene: .; j_gene: TRBJ1-5; len: 12; v_gene: TRBV7-9; abundance: many; CDR3aa: CASSEEGQPQHF; CDR3nt: TGTGCCAGCAGCGAAGAAGGGCAGCCCCAGCATTTT
d_gene: .; j_gene: TRBJ2-6; len: 16; v_gene: TRBV7-6; abundance: .; CDR3aa: CASSLVGGAGANVLTF; CDR3nt: TGTGCCAGCAGCTTAGTCGGCGGGGCTGGGGCCAACGTCCTGACTTTC
d_gene: .; j_gene: TRBJ2-5; len: 15; v_gene: TRBV20-1; abundance: many; CDR3aa: CSARDGGSAQETQYF; CDR3nt: TGCAGTGCTAGAGATGGTGGTAGCGCCCAAGAGACCCAGTACTTC
d_gene: .; j_gene: TRBJ2-1; len: 14; v_gene: TRBV20-1; abundance: few; CDR3aa: CSAFPSLVENEQFF; CDR3nt: TGCAGTGCTTTCCCCAGTTTGGTCGAAAATGAGCAGTTCTTC
d_gene: .; j_gene: TRBJ2-1; len: 11; v_gene: TRBV7-2; abundance: many; CDR3aa: CASSPDNEQFF; CDR3nt: TGTGCCAGCAGCCCTGACAATGAGCAGTTCTTC
d_gene: TRBD2; j_gene: TRBJ2-7; len: 15; v_gene: TRBV7-3; abundance: many; CDR3aa: CASSSGGSVGSEQYF; CDR3nt: TGTGCCAGCAGCTCCGGGGGGTCGGTAGGATCCGAGCAGTACTTC
d_gene: .; j_gene: TRBJ1-1; len: 13; v_gene: TRBV9; abundance: few; CDR3aa: CASRNAGDTEAFF; CDR3nt: TGTGCCAGCAGGAACGCAGGGGACACTGAAGCTTTCTTT
d_gene: .; j_gene: TRBJ1-1; len: 14; v_gene: TRBV27; abundance: many; CDR3aa: CASSQAGRNTEAFF; CDR3nt: TGTGCCAGCAGTCAGGCTGGGAGGAACACTGAAGCTTTCTTT
d_gene: .; j_gene: TRBJ2-2; len: 15; v_gene: TRBV5-6; abundance: many; CDR3aa: CASSLDGGNTGELFF; CDR3nt: TGTGCCAGCAGCTTGGACGGGGGGAACACCGGGGAGCTGTTTTTT
d_gene: .; j_gene: TRBJ2-2; len: 16; v_gene: TRBV20-1; abundance: many; CDR3aa: CSARSARTANTGELFF; CDR3nt: TGCAGTGCTAGAAGTGCCCGGACAGCCAACACCGGGGAGCTGTTTTTT
d_gene: .; j_gene: TRBJ2-2; len: 13; v_gene: TRBV20-1; abundance: few; CDR3aa: CSARGLFTGELFF; CDR3nt: TGCAGTGCCAGGGGCTTGTTCACCGGGGAGCTGTTTTTT
d_gene: .; j_gene: TRBJ1-5; len: 16; v_gene: TRBV12-3/TRBV12-4; abundance: many; CDR3aa: CASSFVPASSNQPQHF; CDR3nt: TGTGCCAGCAGTTTCGTCCCGGCTAGTAGCAATCAGCCCCAGCATTTT
d_gene: TRBD1; j_gene: TRBJ2-7; len: 14; v_gene: TRBV30; abundance: few; CDR3aa: CAWDRTGRSYEQYF; CDR3nt: TGTGCCTGGGATCGGACAGGGAGATCCTACGAGCAGTACTTC